This passage covers 12 T cell receptor beta chains from one sample sequenced in a study of blood T cell repertoires in COVID-19 (dated by TCRdb to the early 2020s). Receptor libraries were prepared by the immunoSEQ multiplex PCR assay. The clones in this table, taken by TCRdb from immuneACCESS, are in-frame only. Not every clone is retained; where verified, under half of the shortfall comes from an unresolved V gene, and the cause of the rest is unknown. The sample table lists 120,000 to 150,000 clones, around 87% of them with a count of one. Less than 45% of the sample is taken by the ten largest. Input material: peripheral blood. All receptors derive from a man aged 45-65 years who had recovered from COVID-19.

The chain combines TRBV2 with TRBJ1-2, with 9 bases matching TRBD1. The CDR3 has 15 residues. In germline, CDR1 is SNHLY, CDR2 FYNNEI. V lost 8 bases to trimming and J lost 3 bases; unmatched junction nucleotides: 10. In nucleotides, the CDR3 is TGTGCCAGCCGTACCGGGACAGGGTTTCACTATGGCTACACCTTC. Protein product: CASRTGTGFHYGYTF.

This clone was detected once. V usage is TRBV3-1 (or the pseudogene TRBV3-2) and J usage is TRBJ1-2, with TRBD1 matching over 8 bases. Trimming removed 0 bases from V and 4 bases from J; junction bases left unmatched: 10. The CDR3 consists of 17 residues. Germline loops: CDR1 LGHDT, CDR2 YNNKEL (reference sequence). CDR3 protein: CASSQDWGLGTGYGYTF. In nucleotides, the CDR3 is TGTGCCAGCAGCCAAGACTGGGGCCTAGGGACAGGCTATGGCTACACCTTC.

The chain combines TRBV15 with TRBJ1-1; D might be TRBD1 (5 bases). Per germline, CDR1 LNHNV and CDR2 YYDKDF (reference sequence). This CDR3 has 14 residues. V was cut by 1 base and J by 1 base, with 7 bases left in between. The CDR3 DNA follows: TGTGCCACCAGCAGAGGCAGGGAGAACACTGAAGCTTTCTTT. This gives the protein CATSRGRENTEAFF.

This chain connects TRBV2 to TRBJ1-5, with TRBD1 as a possible D gene (6 bases). This CDR3 is built from 14 residues. V shed 6 bases and J shed 3 bases, with 12 bases lying between them. Germline lookup yields CDR1 SNHLY and CDR2 FYNNEI. This chain's CDR3 is CASSAGTPNQPQHF. The CDR3 coding sequence is TGTGCCAGCAGCGCCGGGACACCCAATCAGCCCCAGCATTTT.

Only a few counts were recorded for this clone. This chain joins TRBV7-6 and TRBJ2-5; weak D call: TRBD1 (5 bases). Per germline, CDR1 SGHVS and CDR2 FNYEAQ. The CDR3 loop spans 16 amino acids. V dropped 5 bases and J dropped 7 bases, with 23 bases sitting between them. CDR3 sequence: CASSPATVTNRGTQYF. The DNA for the CDR3 is TGTGCCAGCAGCCCGGCGACAGTGACCAACCGTGGGACCCAGTACTTC. Full variable domain (rest looked up from reference TRBV7-6 and TRBJ2-5): GAGVSQSPRYKVTKRGQDVALRCDPISGHVSLYWYRQALGQGPEFLTYFNYEAQQDKSGLPNDRFSAERPEGSISTLTIQRTEQRDSAMYRCASSPATVTNRGTQYFGPGTRLLVL.

V usage is TRBV6-6 and J usage is TRBJ1-6; D is uncertain. The germline V gene has CDR1 MNHNY and CDR2 SVGAGI (reference sequence). This CDR3 has 17 amino acids. Trimming took 5 bases from V and 0 from J, leaving 14 bases between them. The CDR3, as DNA: TGTGCCAGCAGTCCGCGGAGATCCCGCTCCTATAATTCACCCCTCCACTTT. It is translated as CASSPRRSRSYNSPLHF.

The CDR3 DNA sequence: TGTGCCAGCAGCTTAGGGGCCGATTCCACCTCACCCCTCCACTTT. Amino acids: CASSLGADSTSPLHF. This chain uses TRBV7-9 with TRBJ1-6; D is undetermined. CDR3 length: 15 residues. Germline loops: CDR1 SEHNR, CDR2 FQNEAQ (reference sequence). Trimming took off 1 base at V and 10 bases at J, with 14 bases between the two ends.

The J gene is TRBJ2-7, the V gene TRBV10-3; 9 bases fit TRBD1. Germline CDR1 ENHRY, CDR2 SYGVKD. Trimming removed 4 bases from V and 7 bases from J; junction bases left unmatched: 2. CDR3 size: 12 residues. The CDR3 region has the DNA TGTGCCATCAGTGGGGGACAGGGTGAGCAGTACTTC. Amino acids: CAISGGQGEQYF.

As regards this clone: The DNA is omitted, as the CDR3 cannot be located on it reliably, and the CDR3 follows TCRdb's listing. This chain joins TRBV29-1 and TRBJ1-2. 13 amino acids form the CDR3, both terminal residues included. Germline values: CDR1 SQVTM, CDR2 ANQGSEA. The CDR3 here is CSFLAGGPYGYTF.

The chain combines TRBV25-1 with TRBJ2-1; D gene uncertain. Germline V gene lookup returns CDR1 MGHDK and CDR2 SYGVNS. The CDR3 loop spans 16 amino acids. Deletions cut 1 base from V and 3 bases from J, with 13 bases between. The CDR3 DNA is TGTGCCAGCAGTGAATTAGCCATCTCGGACTACAATGAGCAGTTCTTC. Residues: CASSELAISDYNEQFF. Complete variable domain (other parts from reference TRBV25-1 and TRBJ2-1): EADIYQTPRYLVIGTGKKITLECSQTMGHDKMYWYQQDPGMELHLIHYSYGVNSTEKGDLSSESTVSRIRTEHFPLTLESARPSHTSQYLCASSELAISDYNEQFFGPGTRLTVL.

The V call is TRBV4-3, the J call TRBJ2-1; 8 nucleotides match TRBD2. The CDR3 is made up of 16 amino acids. CDR1 is LGHNA, CDR2 YSLEER, per germline. The V gene end was trimmed by 3 bases and the J gene end by 6 bases; junction bases not matched to a gene: 10. CDR3 DNA: TGCGCCAGCAGCCAGGAACTAGCGGAAGGGGGCAATGAGCAGTTCTTC. Residues: CASSQELAEGGNEQFF.

V usage is TRBV4-1 and J usage is TRBJ2-7; a weak D match, TRBD2 (7 bases). The CDR3 contains 14 residues. With 0 bases removed from V and 4 bases from J, the gap between germline ends came to 10 bases. From germline, CDR1 is MGHRA and CDR2 YSYEKL. Here the CDR3 DNA reads TGCGCCAGCAGCCAAGAAGGGGGGGAGTACGAGCAGTACTTC. Its protein product is CASSQEGGEYEQYF.